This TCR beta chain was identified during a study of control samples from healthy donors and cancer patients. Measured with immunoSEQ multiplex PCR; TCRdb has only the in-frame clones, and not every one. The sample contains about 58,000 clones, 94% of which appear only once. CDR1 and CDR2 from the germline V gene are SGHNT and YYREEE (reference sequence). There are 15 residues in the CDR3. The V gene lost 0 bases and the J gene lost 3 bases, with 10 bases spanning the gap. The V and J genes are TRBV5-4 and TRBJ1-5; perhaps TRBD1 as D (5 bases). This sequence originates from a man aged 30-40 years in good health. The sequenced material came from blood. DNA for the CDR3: TGTGCCAGCAGCTTGGGTGGGGGATACAATCAGCCCCAGCATTTT. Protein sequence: CASSLGGGYNQPQHF. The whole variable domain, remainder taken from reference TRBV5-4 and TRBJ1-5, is ETGVTQSPTHLIKTRGQQVTLRCSSQSGHNTVSWYQQALGQGPQFIFQYYREEENGRGNFPPRFSGLQFPNYSSELNVNALELDDSALYLCASSLGGGYNQPQHFGDGTRLSIL.